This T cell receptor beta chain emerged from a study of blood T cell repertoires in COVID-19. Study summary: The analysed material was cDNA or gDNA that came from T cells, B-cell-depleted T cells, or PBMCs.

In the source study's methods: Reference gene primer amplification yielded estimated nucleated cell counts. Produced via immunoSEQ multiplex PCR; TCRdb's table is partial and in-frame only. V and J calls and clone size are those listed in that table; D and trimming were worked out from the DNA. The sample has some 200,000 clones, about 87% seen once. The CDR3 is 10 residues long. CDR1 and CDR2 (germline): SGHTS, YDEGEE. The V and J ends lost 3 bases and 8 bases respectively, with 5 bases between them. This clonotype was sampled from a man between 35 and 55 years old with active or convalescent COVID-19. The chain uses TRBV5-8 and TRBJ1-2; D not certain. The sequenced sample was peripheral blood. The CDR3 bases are TGTGCCAGCAGCTCACAAGGCTACACCTTC. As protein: CASSSQGYTF.